This T cell receptor (beta chain) was sequenced for a study of tissue T cells after allogeneic stem cell transplantation. Points from the study as a whole: Alloreactivity or antigen specificity of tissue TCRs was not determined; some clones might be host cells.

TCRdb keeps only in-frame clones here, not all; method: immunoSEQ multiplex PCR. The sample carries some 9,000 clones, about 56% recorded once. This clone occurred a few times. The antigen is undetermined. The length of the CDR3 is 14 residues. Looked up from germline, CDR1 is LGHNA and CDR2 is YSLEER. V was clipped by 1 base and J by 7 bases, with 13 bases between them. This receptor was taken from a female donor aged 60 or older with lung cancer. The sequencing used tissue from the jejunum, collected at autopsy. V is TRBV4-3 and J is TRBJ1-2; no clear D. CDR3 protein: CASSQVLRTGGYTF. For the CDR3, the DNA is TGCGCCAGCAGCCAAGTCCTCCGTACGGGTGGCTACACCTTC.